These T cell receptor beta chains were read from a single sample in a study of blood T cell repertoires in COVID-19. Clones were read by immunoSEQ multiplex PCR, and TCRdb kept only the in-frame ones, dropping some. The repertoire holds 55,000 to 90,000 clones, with 81% as singletons. Specimen: peripheral blood. All receptors come from a woman aged 70-85 years with acute or convalescent COVID-19. Each CDR3 is given with its conserved first and last residue. A D gene is named only where the DNA matches it firmly. A row's size may be missing; if present it is once, few, many or a size class.

clone size	D gene	V gene	J gene	CDR3 protein	CDR3 DNA
NA	TRBD2	TRBV15	TRBJ2-2	CATSGPKLSGSAGELFF	TGTGCCACCAGCGGACCTAAGTTGAGCGGGAGTGCCGGGGAGCTGTTTTTT
NA	TRBD1	TRBV15	TRBJ2-7	CATSRAPGTEYEQYF	TGTGCCACCAGCAGAGCCCCCGGGACAGAGTACGAGCAGTACTTC
few	NA	TRBV27	TRBJ2-7	CASSARQSYEQYF	TGTGCCAGCAGTGCCAGACAGTCATACGAGCAGTACTTC
NA	TRBD2	TRBV5-4	TRBJ2-5	CASSAMRSGSLETQYF	TGTGCCAGCAGCGCGATGAGGAGCGGGAGTTTGGAGACCCAGTACTTC
once	NA	TRBV5-5	TRBJ1-1	CASSFFRGEGTEAFF	TGTGCCAGCAGCTTCTTTCGCGGAGAGGGTACTGAAGCTTTCTTT
NA	NA	TRBV19	TRBJ1-4	CATSEGSREKLFF	TGTGCCACCTCGGAGGGGTCTCGAGAAAAACTGTTTTTT
NA	NA	TRBV18	TRBJ1-3	CASSPQDYTSGNTIYF	TGTGCCAGCTCACCCCAGGACTACACCTCTGGAAACACCATATATTTT
NA	NA	TRBV6-5	TRBJ1-1	CASKTDINTEAFF	TGTGCCAGTAAGACAGACATTAACACTGAAGCTTTCTTT
many	TRBD1	TRBV7-6	TRBJ2-7	CASSAGQGASYEQYF	TGTGCCAGCAGCGCCGGACAGGGGGCTAGCTACGAGCAGTACTTC
NA	TRBD2	TRBV13	TRBJ2-7	CASSVSGSYEQYF	TGTGCCAGCAGCGTTAGCGGGAGCTACGAGCAGTACTTC
NA	NA	TRBV5-4	TRBJ2-5	CASSFSGEETQYF	TGTGCCAGCAGCTTCTCCGGGGAAGAGACCCAGTACTTC
NA	NA	TRBV3-1/TRBV3-2	TRBJ2-5	CAARTEGLQETQYF	TGTGCCGCCCGGACAGAGGGCCTACAAGAGACCCAGTACTTC
NA	NA	TRBV4-3	TRBJ2-1	CASSQEAGLTYNEQFF	TGCGCCAGCAGCCAAGAGGCGGGGCTGACCTACAATGAGCAGTTCTTC
NA	NA	TRBV12-5	TRBJ2-3	CASGTGLMGDTQYF	TGTGCTAGTGGTACAGGTCTGATGGGGGATACGCAGTATTTT
once	NA	TRBV29-1	TRBJ2-3	CSVGEGTDTQYF	TGCAGCGTCGGGGAGGGCACAGATACGCAGTATTTT
NA	NA	TRBV3-1/TRBV3-2	TRBJ1-2	CASSQEGLGAGYGYTF	TGTGCCAGCAGCCAAGAGGGGCTAGGGGCAGGCTATGGCTACACCTTC
NA	NA	TRBV19	TRBJ2-3	CASSSPTRGERPSTDTQYF	TGTGCCAGTAGTAGCCCGACCAGGGGGGAGCGGCCCAGCACAGATACGCAGTATTTT
NA	NA	TRBV29-1	TRBJ1-2	CSVYMNYGYTF	TGCAGCGTTTATATGAACTATGGCTACACCTTC
NA	NA	TRBV7-2	TRBJ2-7	CASSWGENSEQYF	TGTGCCAGCAGCTGGGGGGAAAATAGTGAGCAGTACTTC